Listed below are T cell receptor beta chains from one sample, sequenced in a study of OX40 agonist ivuxolimab in advanced cancers. The assay was immunoSEQ multiplex PCR, and TCRdb's table has in-frame clones only and misses some. The table records tens of thousands of clones, about four fifths of them present only once. Sequencing used CD4+ or CD8+ T cells sorted from blood, obtained in a trial of the OX40 agonist ivuxolimab. These receptors were taken from an adult with an advanced solid tumor such as melanoma, head and neck, liver or kidney cancer. Each CDR3 is given with its conserved first and last residue. A D gene is named only where the DNA matches it firmly. Not every row has a clone size; where given, it reads once, few, many or a size class.

v_gene: TRBV5-1; abundance: .; d_gene: TRBD2; j_gene: TRBJ2-1; CDR3nt: TGCGCCAGCAGCTTGGTAGCGGGAACCGCCAATGAGCAGTTCTTC; CDR3aa: CASSLVAGTANEQFF
v_gene: TRBV18; abundance: .; d_gene: .; j_gene: TRBJ2-4; CDR3nt: TGTGCCAGCTCACCACAGAGATCTGCGGGGAACATTCAGTACTTC; CDR3aa: CASSPQRSAGNIQYF
v_gene: TRBV2; abundance: .; d_gene: TRBD1; j_gene: TRBJ1-1; CDR3nt: TGTGCCAGCACCATGGGACAGGGGTACACTGAAGCTTTCTTT; CDR3aa: CASTMGQGYTEAFF
v_gene: TRBV6-1; abundance: .; d_gene: TRBD1; j_gene: TRBJ1-1; CDR3nt: TGTGCCAGCAGTGCTGGACAGGCCATGAACACTGAAGCTTTCTTT; CDR3aa: CASSAGQAMNTEAFF
v_gene: TRBV6-4; abundance: .; d_gene: TRBD1; j_gene: TRBJ2-1; CDR3nt: TGTGCCAGCAGTGACCCGGTCGAGGGGGCTTCTAATGAGCAGTTCTTC; CDR3aa: CASSDPVEGASNEQFF
v_gene: TRBV10-1; abundance: .; d_gene: TRBD1; j_gene: TRBJ2-3; CDR3nt: TGCGCCAGCAGTGGGTGGCAGGGGGCCACAGATACGCAGTATTTT; CDR3aa: CASSGWQGATDTQYF
v_gene: TRBV29-1; abundance: .; d_gene: .; j_gene: TRBJ1-4; CDR3nt: TGCAGCGTTAGTCAGTCCGACGCAACTAATGAAAAACTGTTTTTT; CDR3aa: CSVSQSDATNEKLFF
v_gene: TRBV11-2; abundance: .; d_gene: TRBD2; j_gene: TRBJ2-3; CDR3nt: TGTGCCAGCAGCTATCGGGGGGAGGTGACAGATACGCAGTATTTT; CDR3aa: CASSYRGEVTDTQYF
v_gene: TRBV15; abundance: .; d_gene: .; j_gene: TRBJ1-5; CDR3nt: TGTGCCACCAGGGGCAGATTGAATCAGCCCCAGCATTTT; CDR3aa: CATRGRLNQPQHF
v_gene: TRBV29-1; abundance: .; d_gene: .; j_gene: TRBJ2-3; CDR3nt: TGCAGCGTGAGAAATAGGGCCCCTACCACAGATACGCAGTATTTT; CDR3aa: CSVRNRAPTTDTQYF
v_gene: TRBV7-9; abundance: .; d_gene: .; j_gene: TRBJ1-4; CDR3nt: TGTGCCAGCAGCGTCGACGGAGCCCTTGGTGAAAAACTGTTTTTT; CDR3aa: CASSVDGALGEKLFF
v_gene: TRBV5-3; abundance: once; d_gene: TRBD2; j_gene: TRBJ2-7; CDR3nt: TGTGCCAGCAGCTCCTATCAGCGGGAGTCGGGTGAGCAGTACTTC; CDR3aa: CASSSYQRESGEQYF
v_gene: TRBV2; abundance: few; d_gene: TRBD1; j_gene: TRBJ2-1; CDR3nt: TGTGCCAGCGACAGGGTCTACAATGAGCAGTTCTTC; CDR3aa: CASDRVYNEQFF
v_gene: TRBV27; abundance: .; d_gene: .; j_gene: TRBJ1-5; CDR3nt: TGTGCCAGCAGTTTCGAAGGGGACCAGCCCCAGCATTTT; CDR3aa: CASSFEGDQPQHF